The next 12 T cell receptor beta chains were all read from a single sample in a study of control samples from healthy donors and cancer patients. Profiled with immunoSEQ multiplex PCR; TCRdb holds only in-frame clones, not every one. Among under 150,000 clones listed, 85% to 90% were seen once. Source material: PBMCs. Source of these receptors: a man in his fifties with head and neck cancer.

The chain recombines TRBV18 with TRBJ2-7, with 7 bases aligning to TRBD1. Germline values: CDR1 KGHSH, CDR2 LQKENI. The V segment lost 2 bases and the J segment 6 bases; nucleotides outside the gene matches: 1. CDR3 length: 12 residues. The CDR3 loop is CASSPSGGEQYF. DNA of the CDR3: TGTGCCAGCTCACCATCAGGGGGCGAGCAGTACTTC.

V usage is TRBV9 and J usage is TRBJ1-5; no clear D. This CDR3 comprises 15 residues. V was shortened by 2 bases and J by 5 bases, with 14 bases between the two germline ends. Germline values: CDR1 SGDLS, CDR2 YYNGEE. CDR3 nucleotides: TGTGCCAGCAGCGTCACCTGGACCCATGATCAGCCCCAGCATTTT. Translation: CASSVTWTHDQPQHF.

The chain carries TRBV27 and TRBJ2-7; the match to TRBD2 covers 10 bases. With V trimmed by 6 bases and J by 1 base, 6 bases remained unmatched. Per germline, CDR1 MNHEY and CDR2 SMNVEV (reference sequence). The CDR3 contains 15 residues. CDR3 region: CASRYSGGLSYEQYF. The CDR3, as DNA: TGTGCCAGCAGATATAGCGGGGGGCTTTCCTACGAGCAGTACTTC.

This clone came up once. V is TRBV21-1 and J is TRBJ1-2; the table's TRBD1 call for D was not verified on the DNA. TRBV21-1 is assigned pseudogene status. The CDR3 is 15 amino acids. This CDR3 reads CASSRDRRPNYGYTF. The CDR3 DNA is TGTGCCAGCAGCCGGGACAGGCGACCTAACTATGGCTACACCTTC.

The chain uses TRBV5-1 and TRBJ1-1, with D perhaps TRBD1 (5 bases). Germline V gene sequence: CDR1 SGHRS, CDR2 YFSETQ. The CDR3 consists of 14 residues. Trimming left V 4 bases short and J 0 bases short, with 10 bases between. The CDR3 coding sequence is TGCGCCAGCAGCCGCCAGGGATTGAACACTGAAGCTTTCTTT. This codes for CASSRQGLNTEAFF.

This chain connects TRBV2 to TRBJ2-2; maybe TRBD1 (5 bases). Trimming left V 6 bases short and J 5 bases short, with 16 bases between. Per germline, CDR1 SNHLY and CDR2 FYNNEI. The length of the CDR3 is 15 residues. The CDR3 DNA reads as TGTGCCAGCAGAGGGGCGTCCCGAGAAACCGGGGAGCTGTTTTTT. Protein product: CASRGASRETGELFF.

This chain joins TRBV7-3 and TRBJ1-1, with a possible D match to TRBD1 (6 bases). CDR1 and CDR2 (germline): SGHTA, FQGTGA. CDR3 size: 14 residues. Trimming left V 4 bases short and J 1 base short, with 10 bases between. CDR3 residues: CASSSGQPNTEAFF. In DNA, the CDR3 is TGTGCCAGCAGCTCAGGACAGCCGAACACTGAAGCTTTCTTT.

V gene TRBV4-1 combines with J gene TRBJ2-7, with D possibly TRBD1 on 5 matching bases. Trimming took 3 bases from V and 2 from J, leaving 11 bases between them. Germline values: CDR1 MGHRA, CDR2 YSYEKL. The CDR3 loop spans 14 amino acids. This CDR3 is CASSQLDTAYEQYF. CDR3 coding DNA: TGCGCCAGCAGCCAGCTGGACACTGCCTACGAGCAGTACTTC.

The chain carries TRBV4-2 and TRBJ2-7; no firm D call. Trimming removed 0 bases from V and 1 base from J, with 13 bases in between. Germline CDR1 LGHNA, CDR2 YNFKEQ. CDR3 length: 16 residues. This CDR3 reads CASSQEGAVGSYEQYF. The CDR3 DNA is TGTGCCAGCAGCCAAGAAGGAGCAGTCGGATCCTACGAGCAGTACTTC.

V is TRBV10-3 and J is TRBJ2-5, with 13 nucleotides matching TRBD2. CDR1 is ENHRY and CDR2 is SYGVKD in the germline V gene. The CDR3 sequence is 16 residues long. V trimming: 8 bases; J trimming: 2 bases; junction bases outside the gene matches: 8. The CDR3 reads CAIGGTSGDLQETQYF. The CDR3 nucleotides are TGTGCCATCGGGGGGACTAGCGGGGATTTACAAGAGACCCAGTACTTC.

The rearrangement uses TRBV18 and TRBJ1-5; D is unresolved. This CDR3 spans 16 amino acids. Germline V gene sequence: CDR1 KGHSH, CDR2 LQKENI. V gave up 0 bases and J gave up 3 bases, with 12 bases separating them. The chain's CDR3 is CASSPPMGEINQPQHF. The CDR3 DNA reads TGTGCCAGCTCACCACCAATGGGAGAGATCAATCAGCCCCAGCATTTT.

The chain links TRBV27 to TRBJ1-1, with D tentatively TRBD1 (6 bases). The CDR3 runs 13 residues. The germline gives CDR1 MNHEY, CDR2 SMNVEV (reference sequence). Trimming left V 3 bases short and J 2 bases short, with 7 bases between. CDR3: CASSFRGNTEAFF. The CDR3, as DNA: TGTGCCAGCAGTTTCAGGGGAAACACTGAAGCTTTCTTT.